Listed below are T cell receptor beta chains from one sample, sequenced in a study of T cell responses to AZD1222 COVID-19 vaccine. Profiling relied on immunoSEQ multiplex PCR, and the TCRdb table lists in-frame clones only, not all of them. Of more than 70,000 clones in the sample, about nine tenths were seen once. The sequences come from peripheral blood, collected 28 days after the second AZD1222 dose. These receptors were obtained from an adult who received the AZD1222 COVID-19 vaccine. Each CDR3 is given with its conserved first and last residue. The order of the fields is J gene, D gene, V gene, clone size, CDR3 DNA, CDR3 protein. A D gene is named only where the DNA matches it firmly. Expanded clones are given a class, and other clones once, few, many or no size at all.

J: TRBJ1-2
D: TRBD1
V: TRBV25-1
size: .
DNA: TGTGCCAGCAGGGCATCGACAGGGGGCGCGGATGGCTACACCTTC
CDR3: CASRASTGGADGYTF

J: TRBJ2-7
D: .
V: TRBV19
size: .
DNA: TGTGCCAGTAGTCAAGGGGGTCCCTCCTACGAGCAGTACTTC
CDR3: CASSQGGPSYEQYF

J: TRBJ2-3
D: .
V: TRBV7-6
size: .
DNA: TGTGCCAGCAGCTTAGCGGGGGGCCACACAGATACGCAGTATTTT
CDR3: CASSLAGGHTDTQYF

J: TRBJ2-3
D: TRBD2
V: TRBV24-1
size: .
DNA: TGTGCCACCAGTGACAACATGGGGACTAGCGGGAGAGGAACAGATACGCAGTATTTT
CDR3: CATSDNMGTSGRGTDTQYF

J: TRBJ1-1
D: .
V: TRBV7-3
size: .
DNA: TGTGCCAGCAGCCTCCAGGTTCAGGCGAACACTGAAGCTTTCTTT
CDR3: CASSLQVQANTEAFF

J: TRBJ1-4
D: TRBD1
V: TRBV13
size: .
DNA: TGTGCCAGCAGCTTTTTCAGGGGGCGCGATGAAAAACTGTTTTTT
CDR3: CASSFFRGRDEKLFF

J: TRBJ1-1
D: .
V: TRBV30
size: .
DNA: TGTGCCTGCACGCCCACGACCGGGGACACTGAAGCTTTCTTT
CDR3: CACTPTTGDTEAFF

J: TRBJ1-1
D: .
V: TRBV5-6
size: .
DNA: TGTGCCAGCAGCCAAAACACTGAAGCTTTCTTT
CDR3: CASSQNTEAFF

J: TRBJ1-1
D: .
V: TRBV7-9
size: .
DNA: TGTGCCAGCAGCCCCGGGACCTTCAACACTGAAGCTTTCTTT
CDR3: CASSPGTFNTEAFF

J: TRBJ2-4
D: TRBD1
V: TRBV7-6
size: .
DNA: TGTGCCAGCAGCGACGGGACAGCAGCCAAAAACATTCAGTACTTC
CDR3: CASSDGTAAKNIQYF

J: TRBJ1-4
D: .
V: TRBV24-1
size: once
DNA: TGTGCCACCAGTGATTTGTCGCAGGGAGCAACTAATGAAAAACTGTTTTTT
CDR3: CATSDLSQGATNEKLFF

J: TRBJ2-2
D: .
V: TRBV13
size: .
DNA: TGTGCCAGCAGCTCGGCGCAGGCCCGGGAGCTGTTTTTT
CDR3: CASSSAQARELFF

J: TRBJ2-7
D: .
V: TRBV3-1/TRBV3-2
size: .
DNA: TGTGCCAGCAGCCAAGCGCCAGCGAAGGACTACGAGCAGTACTTC
CDR3: CASSQAPAKDYEQYF

J: TRBJ1-4
D: .
V: TRBV7-9
size: .
DNA: TGTGCCAGCAGCTTGGGCAGGGAAAAACTGTTTTTT
CDR3: CASSLGREKLFF

J: TRBJ1-5
D: .
V: TRBV30
size: .
DNA: TGTGCCTGGAGTGTCGGGGAGGGCCGGCCCCAGCATTTT
CDR3: CAWSVGEGRPQHF

J: TRBJ2-2
D: .
V: TRBV5-1
size: .
DNA: TGCGCCAGCAGCTTGGATGCCAGAGGGAACACCGGGGAGCTGTTTTTT
CDR3: CASSLDARGNTGELFF

J: TRBJ2-3
D: .
V: TRBV19
size: once
DNA: TGTGCCAGTAGTATAGATCTGACAGGCCTCACAGATACGCAGTATTTT
CDR3: CASSIDLTGLTDTQYF

J: TRBJ1-2
D: .
V: TRBV21-1
size: .
DNA: TGTGCCACGGTTAACCCAGGGGGCAAGGGCTACACCTTC
CDR3: CATVNPGGKGYTF

J: TRBJ2-7
D: .
V: TRBV6-1
size: .
DNA: TGTGCCAGCAGTGAAGCGAGGGGAGGAGGGTACGAGCAGTACTTC
CDR3: CASSEARGGGYEQYF

J: TRBJ2-5
D: TRBD1
V: TRBV5-6
size: .
DNA: TGTGCCAGCAGCCGGTCTGGTCAGGGGGCTATGGAGACCCAGTACTTC
CDR3: CASSRSGQGAMETQYF

J: TRBJ1-1
D: .
V: TRBV27
size: .
DNA: TGTGCCAGCAGTTTTACAATGATGAACACTGAAGCTTTCTTT
CDR3: CASSFTMMNTEAFF

J: TRBJ2-3
D: .
V: TRBV4-3
size: .
DNA: TGCGCCAGCAGCCAAGTCACTCAGGGTACAGATACGCAGTATTTT
CDR3: CASSQVTQGTDTQYF

J: TRBJ2-1
D: .
V: TRBV7-8
size: few
DNA: TGTGCCAGCAGCCTATCAGGGGAGTGGGAGTTCTTC
CDR3: CASSLSGEWEFF

J: TRBJ2-7
D: .
V: TRBV6-5
size: .
DNA: TGTGCCAGCAGTTACTCCTCGGGGGCGTACGAGCAGTACTTC
CDR3: CASSYSSGAYEQYF

J: TRBJ1-5
D: .
V: TRBV5-1
size: .
DNA: TGCGCCAGCAGCTGGACCGGGGGTGCAAATCAGCCCCAGCATTTT
CDR3: CASSWTGGANQPQHF

J: TRBJ2-7
D: .
V: TRBV7-6
size: .
DNA: TGTGCCAGCAGCTTAGAAAGCGGGACAATCTACGAGCAGTACTTC
CDR3: CASSLESGTIYEQYF

J: TRBJ2-2
D: .
V: TRBV11-3
size: .
DNA: TGTGCCAGCAGCTTAGATTTAGTACAGTCAACCGGGGAGCTGTTTTTT
CDR3: CASSLDLVQSTGELFF

J: TRBJ1-5
D: .
V: TRBV6-5
size: .
DNA: TGTGCCAGCAGCTTCGGGTCAGATCAGCCCCAGCATTTT
CDR3: CASSFGSDQPQHF

J: TRBJ2-7
D: .
V: TRBV18
size: .
DNA: TGTGCCAGCTCACCCGCGGGATCCTTATACGAGCAGTACTTC
CDR3: CASSPAGSLYEQYF

J: TRBJ2-4
D: TRBD1
V: TRBV6-5
size: .
DNA: TGTGCCACCTCGGGGACAGGGGGAAACATTCAGTACTTC
CDR3: CATSGTGGNIQYF

J: TRBJ1-2
D: .
V: TRBV9
size: .
DNA: TGTGCCAGCAGCGGTGAGACAGACATGGCCGCCTTC
CDR3: CASSGETDMAAF

J: TRBJ1-2
D: .
V: TRBV7-9
size: .
DNA: TGTGCCAGCAGCCTAGGTTCGGAGGGAAGGAATGGCTACACCTTC
CDR3: CASSLGSEGRNGYTF

J: TRBJ2-1
D: TRBD2
V: TRBV30
size: .
DNA: TGTGCCTGGAGTGAGGGGACTAGCGGGAGCCCCTACAATGAGCAGTTCTTC
CDR3: CAWSEGTSGSPYNEQFF

J: TRBJ1-6
D: TRBD1
V: TRBV2
size: .
DNA: TGTGCCAGCAGTTCGGACAGGACCAATAATTCACCCCTCCACTTT
CDR3: CASSSDRTNNSPLHF

J: TRBJ1-6
D: .
V: TRBV5-4
size: .
DNA: TGTGCCAGCAGCTTGGACCCGAGGGGCAATTCACCCCTCCACTTT
CDR3: CASSLDPRGNSPLHF

J: TRBJ1-2
D: .
V: TRBV6-1
size: .
DNA: TGTGCCAGCAGTGAGGGGCCGCGCTATGGCTACACCTTC
CDR3: CASSEGPRYGYTF

J: TRBJ1-1
D: .
V: TRBV24-1
size: .
DNA: TGTGCCACCAGTGATCCTCGAGAGGCTGAAGCTTTCTTT
CDR3: CATSDPREAEAFF

J: TRBJ2-7
D: .
V: TRBV6-5
size: .
DNA: TGTGCCAGCAGTTACGGGCAGGGAAGCTACGAGCAGTACTTC
CDR3: CASSYGQGSYEQYF

J: TRBJ2-1
D: TRBD2
V: TRBV4-2
size: .
DNA: TGTGCCAGCAGCCCAAGTACTAGCGAAACCTACAATGAGCAGTTCTTC
CDR3: CASSPSTSETYNEQFF

J: TRBJ1-2
D: .
V: TRBV6-5
size: .
DNA: TGTGCCAGCAGTCGGCAGGGAGGGCTTAACTATGGCTACACCTTC
CDR3: CASSRQGGLNYGYTF

J: TRBJ2-7
D: .
V: TRBV7-3
size: .
DNA: TGTGCCAGCAGTCCCGAACGGGGGTACGAGCAGTACTTC
CDR3: CASSPERGYEQYF

J: TRBJ1-5
D: .
V: TRBV10-3
size: .
DNA: TGTGCCATCAGTGAGTCGGAATTCAGCAATCAGCCCCAGCATTTT
CDR3: CAISESEFSNQPQHF

J: TRBJ1-6
D: .
V: TRBV9
size: .
DNA: TGTGCCAGCAGCAACCGGGACGGCTATAATTCACCCCTCCACTTT
CDR3: CASSNRDGYNSPLHF

J: TRBJ2-5
D: TRBD1
V: TRBV2
size: .
DNA: TGTGCCGGCGGGACAGGGAAGGAGACCCAGTACTTC
CDR3: CAGGTGKETQYF

J: TRBJ2-7
D: .
V: TRBV28
size: .
DNA: TGTGCCAGCAGGGGCGGTGTGCGCTCCTACTTC
CDR3: CASRGGVRSYF

J: TRBJ2-5
D: TRBD2
V: TRBV5-1
size: .
DNA: TGCGCCAGCAGCTTGACGGCTAGCGGGATCCAAGAGACCCAGTACTTC
CDR3: CASSLTASGIQETQYF

J: TRBJ1-5
D: .
V: TRBV19
size: .
DNA: TGTGCCAGCCGTTTGGGGGGGCGCTCGAATCAGCCCCAGCATTTT
CDR3: CASRLGGRSNQPQHF

J: TRBJ1-2
D: .
V: TRBV20-1
size: .
DNA: TGCAGTGCTAGTACTCCCCAGCCTTCTAACTATGGCTACACCTTC
CDR3: CSASTPQPSNYGYTF

J: TRBJ2-7
D: .
V: TRBV11-3
size: .
DNA: TGTGCCAGCAGCCGGACAGCGAATTCCTACGAGCAGTACTTC
CDR3: CASSRTANSYEQYF

J: TRBJ2-1
D: TRBD2
V: TRBV11-2
size: .
DNA: TGTGCCAGCAAGGGAGTGCTAGCGGGAGTTGGTGAGCAGTTCTTC
CDR3: CASKGVLAGVGEQFF

J: TRBJ2-7
D: TRBD2
V: TRBV11-3
size: .
DNA: TGTGCCAGCAGCCTGACTAGCGGAGGTTACTACGAGCAGTACTTC
CDR3: CASSLTSGGYYEQYF

J: TRBJ2-2
D: .
V: TRBV7-8
size: .
DNA: TGTGCCAGCAGCCCCGTCGGGGAGAACACCGGGGAGCTGTTTTTT
CDR3: CASSPVGENTGELFF

J: TRBJ2-1
D: .
V: TRBV3-1/TRBV3-2
size: once
DNA: TGTGCCAGCAGCCAAGATCCGAGGAGCAGGTTCTTC
CDR3: CASSQDPRSRFF

J: TRBJ2-1
D: .
V: TRBV12-5
size: .
DNA: TGTGCTAGTGGTTTGGTACGGCAGGGGACCCTACCTGAATCCTACAATGAGCAGTTCTTC
CDR3: CASGLVRQGTLPESYNEQFF

J: TRBJ2-1
D: .
V: TRBV7-8
size: .
DNA: TGTGCCAGCAGCCGTGGTGCAGACTTCTACAATGAGCAGTTCTTC
CDR3: CASSRGADFYNEQFF

J: TRBJ2-1
D: TRBD2
V: TRBV6-5
size: .
DNA: TGTGCCGGAGCCGAACGGGAGGGGAATGAGCAGTTCTTC
CDR3: CAGAEREGNEQFF

J: TRBJ1-2
D: TRBD1
V: TRBV30
size: once
DNA: TGTGCCTGTAAAGGGCCCAAGACAGGGGGCACCTTC
CDR3: CACKGPKTGGTF

J: TRBJ1-1
D: .
V: TRBV19
size: .
DNA: TGTGCCAGCAAGGACACTGAAGCTTTCTTT
CDR3: CASKDTEAFF

J: TRBJ2-2
D: .
V: TRBV3-1/TRBV3-2
size: .
DNA: TGTGCCAGCAGCCAAGGAGCGGTGGTCGGGGAGCTGTTTTTT
CDR3: CASSQGAVVGELFF